This TCR beta chain was documented in a study of molecular identifiers for immune sequencing clone quantification. TCRdb reprocessed the PCR reads via MiXCR and lists one record per CDR3 protein. Among about 9,600 distinct CDR3 sequences listed, 19% were seen once. The CDR3 loop spans 13 amino acids. With 6 bases clipped from V and 4 bases from J, the junction kept 9 bases outside the gene matches. CDR1 is SQVTM, CDR2 ANQGSEA, per germline. The rearrangement links TRBV29-1 to TRBJ2-7; 7 bases align to TRBD1. This receptor was taken from a human donor in good health. Some libraries in this study had Jurkat cell RNA spiked in. The sample taken for sequencing was naive CD8+ T cells from blood, with Jurkat cell RNA spiked in. Subset in this sample: FACS-sorted CD8+CD4-CCR7+CD45RA+ naive T cells. DNA of the CDR3: TGCAGCGTCGGGACAGCTCGAAGGTACGAGCAGTACTTC. Amino acids: CSVGTARRYEQYF.